These 10 T cell receptor beta chains were sequenced from one sample in a study of blood T cell repertoires in COVID-19. Sequencing was performed with immunoSEQ multiplex PCR; in TCRdb, only in-frame clones are kept and a portion is missing. The sample includes around 190,000 clones, about nine tenths seen only once; the top ten take approximately 10%. Input material: PBMCs or T cells enriched from blood (not recorded which). The source of these receptors is a man aged 18 to 29 with acute COVID-19.

This sequence joins TRBV10-1 and TRBJ2-1, with TRBD2 matching over 9 bases. The V and J ends lost 3 bases and 6 bases, in that order; junction bases with no gene match: 6. Looked up from germline, CDR1 is WNHNN and CDR2 is SYGVQD (reference sequence). This CDR3 is built from 15 residues. The CDR3 here is CASSDGAGGGNEQFF. CDR3 DNA: TGCGCCAGCAGTGACGGTGCGGGAGGGGGCAATGAGCAGTTCTTC.

The table lists this clone with a count of one. The chain couples TRBV7-9 to TRBJ2-7, with D unclear. This CDR3 comprises 12 residues. Trimming cost V 4 bases and J 1 base, with 5 bases left between them. Germline V gene sequence: CDR1 SEHNR, CDR2 FQNEAQ (reference sequence). CDR3 sequence (DNA): TGTGCCAGCAGCTATAGATCCTACGAGCAGTACTTC. This encodes CASSYRSYEQYF.

The chain employs TRBV5-1 and TRBJ2-5, with 8 bases fitting TRBD1. There are 15 residues in the CDR3. Germline CDR1 SGHRS, CDR2 YFSETQ. V gave up 5 bases and J gave up 1 base; unmatched junction bases: 7. DNA for the CDR3: TGCGCCAGCAGACGGACAGGGATGTCCCAAGAGACCCAGTACTTC. Translation: CASRRTGMSQETQYF.

The chain combines TRBV6-5 with TRBJ2-7; the D gene is possibly TRBD1 (6 bases). The CDR3 runs 14 residues. V gave up 5 bases and J gave up 4 bases, with 15 bases separating them. Germline CDR1 MNHEY, CDR2 SVGAGI. Here the CDR3 reads CASSLRGNRYEQYF. CDR3 DNA: TGTGCCAGCAGTCTCAGGGGTAATCGGTACGAGCAGTACTTC.

About this clone itself: Its ends do not fully match the called genes, so a read error is possible. The chain recombines TRBV4-1 with TRBJ2-7; TRBD2 agrees at 9 bases. Germline V gene lookup returns CDR1 MGHRA and CDR2 YSYEKL. The CDR3 spans 10 residues. DNA for the CDR3: TGCGCCAGCAGCCAACTAGCGGGACTCTTC. The encoded protein is CASSQLAGLF.

CDR3 bases: TGTGCCAGCAGCTTAGGGACAAGTACTGAAGCTTTCTTT. Translation: CASSLGTSTEAFF. V is TRBV13 and J is TRBJ1-1, with D uncertain. This CDR3 spans 13 amino acids. From germline, CDR1 is PRHDT and CDR2 FYEKMQ (reference sequence). The V end lost 0 bases, the J end lost 5 bases, and 7 bases lay between the germline ends.

The chain uses TRBV11-2 and TRBJ1-2; no reliable D call. Looked up from germline, CDR1 is SGHAT and CDR2 is FQNNGV. This CDR3 spans 13 amino acids. V gave up 5 bases and J gave up 5 bases, with 12 bases separating them. CDR3 in DNA: TGTGCCAGCAGCCTTTGGGCGGGGTATGGCTACACCTTC. Residues: CASSLWAGYGYTF.

This clone was found a few times. This chain connects TRBV25-1 to TRBJ2-1, with D possibly being TRBD2 (6 bases). Germline assignment: CDR1 MGHDK and CDR2 SYGVNS. CDR3 size: 17 residues. The CDR3 coding sequence is TGTGGCGTAACCCAGGGCGGGGAGGCCCTCGAGCGAGGTGAGCAGTTCTTC. Its translation: CGVTQGGEALERGEQFF.

The chain uses TRBV3-1 (or the pseudogene TRBV3-2) and TRBJ2-1, with a possible D match to TRBD1 (6 bases). Trimming removed 8 bases from V and 2 bases from J, with 16 bases in between. CDR3 length equals 15 residues. The germline gives CDR1 LGHDT, CDR2 YNNKEL (reference sequence). The CDR3 region is CASGGYTTPYNEQFF. The CDR3 DNA sequence: TGTGCCAGCGGGGGCTACACAACGCCCTACAATGAGCAGTTCTTC.

V is TRBV30 and J is TRBJ2-7; 13 nucleotides agree with TRBD2. The CDR3 is made up of 13 amino acids. The V gene's germline CDR1 is GTSNPN and CDR2 SVGIG (reference sequence). The CDR3 sequence: CASRLAGGPEQYF. CDR3 nucleotides: TGTGCTTCACGACTAGCGGGAGGACCCGAGCAGTACTTC.